This T cell receptor beta chain was recovered during a study of control samples from healthy donors and cancer patients. Germline V gives CDR1 SGHNT, CDR2 YYREEE (reference sequence). Deletions cut 3 bases from V and 0 bases from J, with 9 bases between. The CDR3 loop spans 14 amino acids. Sequenced by immunoSEQ multiplex PCR; TCRdb stores in-frame clones only, minus some. The sample has roughly 88,000 clones; approximately 95% are singletons. Sequenced material: blood. The chain combines TRBV5-4 with TRBJ1-1, with D perhaps TRBD1 (5 bases). This TCR was sampled from a man in his late teens or twenties in good health. This CDR3 is CASSYDSLNTEAFF. The CDR3 bases are TGTGCCAGCAGCTACGACAGTCTGAACACTGAAGCTTTCTTT.